This T cell receptor beta chain is drawn from a study of shared clonotypes between healthy human individuals. At the level of the study: Donors had three CD4 naive, three CD4 memory, two CD8 naive and one CD8 memory plate apiece.

It was at deep level that the assay was run. As processed by the authors: For the immunoSEQ data, sequences were junction-only without quality scores, so filtering differed. Profiling relied on immunoSEQ multiplex PCR, and the TCRdb table lists in-frame clones only, not all of them. V, J and clone size reflect that table, while D and trimming were determined from the DNA. The sample lists 600,000 to 750,000 clones; roughly 70% were seen once. The sequencing sample was made of memory CD4+ T cells sorted from blood. Regarding subset: CD45RA-negative fraction. This clonotype originated in a woman aged 30 to 39 in good health.

DNA for the CDR3: TGCGCCAGCAGCTTTTCCGGGACCAATAGAGAGCAGTACTTC. Amino acids: CASSFSGTNREQYF. This chain connects TRBV5-1 to TRBJ2-7, with D perhaps given as TRBD1 or TRBD2 (5 bases each). Germline loops: CDR1 SGHRS, CDR2 YFSETQ. Trimming shortened V by 2 bases and J by 7 bases, and 16 bases separated the two germline ends. This CDR3 has 14 residues. Looking up the rest from reference TRBV5-1 and TRBJ2-7 gives the full variable domain: KAGVTQTPRYLIKTRGQQVTLSCSPISGHRSVSWYQQTPGQGLQFLFEYFSETQRNKGNFPGRFSGRQFSNSRSEMNVSTLELGDSALYLCASSFSGTNREQYFGPGTRLTVT.